Each of the 21 T cell receptor beta chains below was sequenced from the same sample in a study of OX40 agonist ivuxolimab in advanced cancers. The protocol was immunoSEQ multiplex PCR, while the TCRdb copy is restricted to in-frame clones and leaves out a portion. The sample includes around 60,000 clones, 65% to 85% of them seen just once. Specimen: CD4+ or CD8+ T cells sorted from blood, collected in a trial of the OX40 agonist ivuxolimab. The receptors originated from an adult with an advanced solid tumor such as melanoma, head and neck, liver or kidney cancer.

V usage is TRBV7-2 and J usage is TRBJ2-5; 11 bases fit TRBD1. The CDR3 consists of 14 residues. CDR1 and CDR2 (germline): SGHTA, FQGNSA. V dropped 5 bases and J dropped 6; count of bases not matched to a gene: 5. Written as DNA, the CDR3 is TGTGCCAGCAGCCTAGGGACAGGGGGAAAGACCCAGTACTTC. Amino acid sequence: CASSLGTGGKTQYF.

The rearrangement links TRBV7-3 to TRBJ1-1; 8 bases are a match to TRBD1. J was trimmed by 4 bases and V by 5 bases; bases with no gene match: 6. From germline, CDR1 is SGHTA and CDR2 FQGTGA. The CDR3 is made up of 14 amino acids. As DNA, the CDR3 is TGTGCCAGCAGCGCAACCACAGGGGGCACTGAAGCTTTCTTT. Its translation: CASSATTGGTEAFF.

The genes are TRBV6-6 and TRBJ1-2, with D perhaps TRBD1 (6 bases). This CDR3 is 14 amino acids long. CDR1 is MNHNY, CDR2 SVGAGI, per germline (reference sequence). Trimming removed 4 bases at V and 2 bases at J, with 11 bases between. CDR3 in DNA: TGTGCCAGCAGTTCTCGGACAGCAAACTATGGCTACACCTTC. Amino acid sequence: CASSSRTANYGYTF.

The gene calls are TRBV7-2 and TRBJ1-4; 9 bases align to TRBD1. Trimming removed 5 bases from V and 6 bases from J; junction bases left unmatched: 4. The CDR3 length is 14 residues. Looked up from germline, CDR1 is SGHTA and CDR2 is FQGNSA. The CDR3 spells CASSPRDRDEKLFF. The CDR3 DNA reads as TGTGCCAGCAGCCCCCGGGACAGGGATGAAAAACTGTTTTTT.

The J gene is TRBJ2-7, the V gene TRBV5-5; 7 nucleotides line up with TRBD1. Germline-derived CDR1 and CDR2 are SGHKS and YYEKEE (reference sequence). CDR3 size: 14 residues. V trimming: 5 bases; J trimming: 7 bases; junction bases outside the gene matches: 12. CDR3 sequence (DNA): TGTGCCAGCAGATTCGACAGGGCCCGTGGGGAGCAGTACTTC. Amino acid sequence: CASRFDRARGEQYF.

The rearrangement uses TRBV5-8 and TRBJ2-7, with D tentatively TRBD2 (6 bases). Germline-derived CDR1 and CDR2 are SGHTS and YDEGEE. The CDR3 sequence is 14 residues long. Trimming cost V 4 bases and J 0 bases, with 11 bases left between them. The CDR3 protein is CASSARDSSYEQYF. The DNA of the CDR3 is TGTGCCAGCAGCGCACGGGACTCCTCCTACGAGCAGTACTTC. Filled out from reference TRBV5-8 and TRBJ2-7, the complete variable domain reads EAGVTQSPTHLIKTRGQQATLRCSPISGHTSVYWYQQALGLGLQFLLWYDEGEERNRGNFPPRFSGRQFPNYSSELNVNALELEDSALYLCASSARDSSYEQYFGPGTRLTVT.

This clone was detected once. CDR3 sequence (DNA): TGTGCCAGCCGCCTGGACTTACGGACCCAGTACTTC. This translates into CASRLDLRTQYF. The genes are TRBV7-8 and TRBJ2-5, with D possibly being TRBD2 (5 bases). Germline loops: CDR1 SGHVS, CDR2 FQNEAQ. Trimming removed 8 bases from V and 7 bases from J, with 14 bases in between. CDR3 length: 12 residues.

The rearrangement links TRBV19 to TRBJ1-2, with D tentatively TRBD1 (5 bases). Per the germline V gene, CDR1 is LNHDA and CDR2 is SQIVND (reference sequence). This CDR3 is built from 13 residues. Trimming took off 4 bases at V and 7 bases at J, with 13 bases between the two ends. CDR3 residues: CASSSRGTIGYTF. The CDR3 bases are TGTGCCAGTAGTAGCCGGGGGACCATTGGCTACACCTTC.

Written as DNA, the CDR3 is TGCAGCGCAACGACCGAAAACATTCAGTACTTC. It codes for CSATTENIQYF. The chain has TRBV29-1 and TRBJ2-4; D call uncertain. Germline V gene sequence: CDR1 SQVTM, CDR2 ANQGSEA. V was clipped by 7 bases and J by 5 bases, with 9 bases between them. The CDR3 length is 11 residues. The full variable domain, rest sourced from reference TRBV29-1 and TRBJ2-4, is SAVISQKPSRDICQRGTSLTIQCQVDSQVTMMFWYRQQPGQSLTLIATANQGSEATYESGFVIDKFPISRPNLTFSTLTVSNMSPEDSSIYLCSATTENIQYFGAGTRLSVL.

The chain recombines TRBV6-4 with TRBJ1-2; a possible D gene is TRBD1 (6 bases). Germline CDR1 reads MRHNA; CDR2 reads SNTAGT. V was trimmed by 3 bases and J by 3 bases, leaving 14 bases between them. The CDR3 contains 15 residues. CDR3 bases: TGTGCCAGCAGTGAGACTTGGGGGACACACTATGGCTACACCTTC. The encoded protein is CASSETWGTHYGYTF.

The chain couples TRBV30 to TRBJ1-1, with D maybe TRBD1 (6 bases). CDR3 length: 13 residues. From germline, CDR1 is GTSNPN and CDR2 SVGIG (reference sequence). V was pared by 4 bases and J by 2 bases, with 11 bases between. CDR3 protein: CAWKDSLNTEAFF. The CDR3, as DNA: TGTGCCTGGAAGGACAGCCTTAACACTGAAGCTTTCTTT.

This clone was seen only a few times. This chain links TRBV7-2 with TRBJ1-2; 7 nucleotides match TRBD1. The germline V gene has CDR1 SGHTA and CDR2 FQGNSA. With 5 bases clipped from V and 4 bases from J, the junction kept 4 bases outside the gene matches. The CDR3 sequence is 13 residues long. The chain's CDR3 is CASSMTGIYGYTF. The CDR3 coding sequence is TGTGCCAGCAGCATGACAGGGATCTATGGCTACACCTTC.

This rearrangement joins TRBV29-1 to TRBJ2-7; 9 bases agree with TRBD2. Unmatched junction bases numbered 6, after V lost 6 bases and J lost 3 bases. The germline V gene has CDR1 SQVTM and CDR2 ANQGSEA. The CDR3 runs 13 residues. As DNA, the CDR3 is TGCAGCGTCCTTAGCGGGGGACACTACGAGCAGTACTTC. Translating it yields CSVLSGGHYEQYF.

V is TRBV4-1 and J is TRBJ1-2; 8 bases map to TRBD1. This CDR3 contains 14 residues. The J segment lost 8 bases and the V segment lost 2 bases, leaving 7 bases of the junction unmatched. Germline CDR1 MGHRA, CDR2 YSYEKL. This chain's CDR3 is CASSQPLQGEGYTF. CDR3 in DNA: TGCGCCAGCAGCCAACCCCTACAGGGGGAGGGCTACACCTTC.

This clone came up a few times. V usage is TRBV30 and J usage is TRBJ1-1; D unclear. From germline, CDR1 is GTSNPN and CDR2 SVGIG (reference sequence). V lost 3 bases and J 4 bases, leaving 9 bases between the germline ends. The CDR3 is 12 amino acids. CDR3 nucleotide sequence: TGTGCCTGGAGCAGATTGAGCACTGAAGCTTTCTTT. It specifies CAWSRLSTEAFF. Full variable domain (outside the CDR3, taken from reference TRBV30 and TRBJ1-1): SQTIHQWPATLVQPVGSPLSLECTVEGTSNPNLYWYRQAAGRGLQLLFYSVGIGQISSEVPQNLSASRPQDRQFILSSKKLLLSDSGFYLCAWSRLSTEAFFGQGTRLTVV.

In nucleotides, the CDR3 is TGTGCCAGCAGCATACCCAGGGGGGAGAACACTGAAGCTTTCTTT. Translated, it gives CASSIPRGENTEAFF. The J gene is TRBJ1-1, the V gene TRBV5-4, with TRBD1 identical over 7 bases. This CDR3 has 15 amino acids. In germline, CDR1 is SGHNT, CDR2 YYREEE (reference sequence). The V gene end was trimmed by 4 bases and the J gene end by 1 base; junction bases not matched to a gene: 7.

The chain combines TRBV30 with TRBJ1-6; D perhaps matches TRBD1 (5 bases). Germline values: CDR1 GTSNPN, CDR2 SVGIG (reference sequence). Trimming shortened V by 2 bases and J by 7 bases, and 12 bases separated the two germline ends. The CDR3 has 14 amino acids. The CDR3 spells CAWSLSSGNSPLHF. The CDR3, as DNA: TGTGCCTGGAGTTTATCCTCAGGGAATTCACCCCTCCACTTT.

The rearrangement links TRBV4-3 to TRBJ2-1; the D gene is possibly TRBD1 (6 bases). Trimming stripped 0 bases from V and 5 bases from J, with 11 bases between. CDR1 is LGHNA and CDR2 is YSLEER in the germline V gene. The CDR3 spans 15 residues. In nucleotides, the CDR3 is TGCGCCAGCAGCCAAGATGTGGGGGCGCACAATGAGCAGTTCTTC. This translates into CASSQDVGAHNEQFF.

This chain connects TRBV13 to TRBJ1-1, with D possibly matching TRBD1 (5 bases). Trimming removed 5 bases from V and 8 bases from J, with 18 bases in between. Germline CDR1 is PRHDT and CDR2 is FYEKMQ (reference sequence). The CDR3 covers 14 residues. The CDR3 DNA is TGTGCCAGCAGCCCCTTCCCAGGGATGGTGGAAGCTTTCTTT. Its protein is CASSPFPGMVEAFF.

This chain links TRBV19 with TRBJ1-3, with D uncertain. The CDR3 has 15 amino acids. The germline V gene has CDR1 LNHDA and CDR2 SQIVND (reference sequence). Deletions cut 5 bases from V and 0 bases from J, with 11 bases between. This CDR3 reads CASSQRSNSGNTIYF. CDR3 nucleotide sequence: TGTGCCAGTAGTCAAAGGAGTAACTCTGGAAACACCATATATTTT.

Only one count was recorded for this clone. The V gene is TRBV5-1, the J gene TRBJ1-6; D not resolved. V was cut by 3 bases and J by 9 bases, with 13 bases left in between. In germline, CDR1 is SGHRS, CDR2 YFSETQ. The CDR3 loop spans 14 amino acids. The CDR3 reads CASSYSGNASPLHF. CDR3 sequence (DNA): TGCGCCAGCAGCTATTCCGGGAACGCTTCACCCCTCCACTTT.